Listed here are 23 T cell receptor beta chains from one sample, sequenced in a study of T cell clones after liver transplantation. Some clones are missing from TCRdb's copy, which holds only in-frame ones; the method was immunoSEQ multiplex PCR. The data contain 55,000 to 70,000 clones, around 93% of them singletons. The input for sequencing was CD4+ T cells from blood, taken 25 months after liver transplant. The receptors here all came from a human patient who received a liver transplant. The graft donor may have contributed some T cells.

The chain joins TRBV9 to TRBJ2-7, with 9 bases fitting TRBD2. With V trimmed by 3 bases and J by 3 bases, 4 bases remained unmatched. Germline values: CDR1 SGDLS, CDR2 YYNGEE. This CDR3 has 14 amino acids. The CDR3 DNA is TGTGCCAGCAGCGAGGGACTAGCTGTCTACGAGCAGTACTTC. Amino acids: CASSEGLAVYEQYF.

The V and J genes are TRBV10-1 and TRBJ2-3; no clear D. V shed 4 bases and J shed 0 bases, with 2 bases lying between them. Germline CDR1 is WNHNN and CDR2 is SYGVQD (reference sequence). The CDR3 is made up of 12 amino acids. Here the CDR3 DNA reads TGCGCCAGCAGTGCTAGCACAGATACGCAGTATTTT. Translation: CASSASTDTQYF.

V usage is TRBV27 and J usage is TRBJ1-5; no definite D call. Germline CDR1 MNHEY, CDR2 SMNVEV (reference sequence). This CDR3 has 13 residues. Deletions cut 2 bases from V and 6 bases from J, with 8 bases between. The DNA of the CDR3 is TGTGCCAGCAGTTTAGTAGGTAGTCAGCCCCAGCATTTT. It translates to CASSLVGSQPQHF.

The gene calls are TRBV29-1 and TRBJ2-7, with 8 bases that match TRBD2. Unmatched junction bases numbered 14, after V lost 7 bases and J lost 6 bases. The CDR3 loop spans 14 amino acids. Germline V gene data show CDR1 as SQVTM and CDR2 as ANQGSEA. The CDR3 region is CSAARGAGASEQYF. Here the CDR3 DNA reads TGCAGCGCCGCACGGGGAGCGGGAGCCAGCGAGCAGTACTTC.

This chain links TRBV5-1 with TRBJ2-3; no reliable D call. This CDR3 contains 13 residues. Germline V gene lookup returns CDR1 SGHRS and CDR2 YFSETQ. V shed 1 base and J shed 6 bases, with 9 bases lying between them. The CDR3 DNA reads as TGCGCCAGCAGCTTGTCGGCCGGTGATACGCAGTATTTT. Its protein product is CASSLSAGDTQYF.

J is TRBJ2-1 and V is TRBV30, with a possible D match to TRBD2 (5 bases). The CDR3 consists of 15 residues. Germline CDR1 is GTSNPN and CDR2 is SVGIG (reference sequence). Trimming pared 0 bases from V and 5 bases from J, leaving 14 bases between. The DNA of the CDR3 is TGTGCCTGGAGTGTACCCGGGAATTTCCACAATGAGCAGTTCTTC. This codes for CAWSVPGNFHNEQFF.

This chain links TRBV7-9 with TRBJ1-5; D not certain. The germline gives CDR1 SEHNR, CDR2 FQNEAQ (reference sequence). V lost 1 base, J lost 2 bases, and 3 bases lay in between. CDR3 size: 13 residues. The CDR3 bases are TGTGCCAGCAGCTTAGACGGCAATCAGCCCCAGCATTTT. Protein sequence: CASSLDGNQPQHF.

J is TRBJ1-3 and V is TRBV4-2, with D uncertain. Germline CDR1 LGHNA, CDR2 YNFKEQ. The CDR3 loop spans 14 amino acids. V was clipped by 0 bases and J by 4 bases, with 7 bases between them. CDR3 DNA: TGTGCCAGCAGCCAAGACAATTCGGGAAACACCATATATTTT. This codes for CASSQDNSGNTIYF.

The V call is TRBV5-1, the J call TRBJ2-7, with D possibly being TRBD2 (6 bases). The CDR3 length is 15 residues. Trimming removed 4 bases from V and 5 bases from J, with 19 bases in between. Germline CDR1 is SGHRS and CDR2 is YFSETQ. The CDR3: CASSVIPAREDEQYF. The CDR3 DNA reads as TGCGCCAGCAGCGTGATCCCGGCGCGGGAAGACGAGCAGTACTTC.

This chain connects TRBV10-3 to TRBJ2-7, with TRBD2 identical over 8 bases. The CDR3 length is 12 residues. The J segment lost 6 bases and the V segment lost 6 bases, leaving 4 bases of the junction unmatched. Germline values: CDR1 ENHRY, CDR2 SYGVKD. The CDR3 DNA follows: TGTGCCATCAGACGGGAGGGGGGCGAGCAGTACTTC. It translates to CAIRREGGEQYF.

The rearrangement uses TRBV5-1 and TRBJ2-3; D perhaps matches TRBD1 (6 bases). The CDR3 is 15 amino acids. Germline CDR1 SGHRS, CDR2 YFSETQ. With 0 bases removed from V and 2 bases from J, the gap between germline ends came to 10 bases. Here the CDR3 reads CASSLEDRNTDTQYF. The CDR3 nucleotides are TGCGCCAGCAGCTTGGAAGACAGGAACACAGATACGCAGTATTTT.

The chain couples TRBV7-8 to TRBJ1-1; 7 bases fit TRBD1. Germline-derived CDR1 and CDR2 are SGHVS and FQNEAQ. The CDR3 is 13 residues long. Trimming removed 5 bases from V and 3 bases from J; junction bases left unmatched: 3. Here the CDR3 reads CASSPGGDTEAFF. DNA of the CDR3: TGTGCCAGCAGCCCAGGGGGGGACACTGAAGCTTTCTTT.

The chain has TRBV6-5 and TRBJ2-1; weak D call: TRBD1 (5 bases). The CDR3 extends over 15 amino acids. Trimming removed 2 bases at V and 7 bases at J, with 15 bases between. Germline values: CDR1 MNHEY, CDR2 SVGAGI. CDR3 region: CASSYPGKTGNEQFF. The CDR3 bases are TGTGCCAGCAGTTACCCAGGGAAAACCGGGAATGAGCAGTTCTTC.

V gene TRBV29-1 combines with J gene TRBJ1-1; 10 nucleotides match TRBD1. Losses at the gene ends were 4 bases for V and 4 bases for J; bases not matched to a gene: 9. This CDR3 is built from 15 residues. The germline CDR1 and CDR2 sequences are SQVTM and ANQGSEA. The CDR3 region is CSVVGRQGAFTEAFF. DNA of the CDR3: TGCAGCGTTGTGGGAAGACAGGGGGCATTCACTGAAGCTTTCTTT.

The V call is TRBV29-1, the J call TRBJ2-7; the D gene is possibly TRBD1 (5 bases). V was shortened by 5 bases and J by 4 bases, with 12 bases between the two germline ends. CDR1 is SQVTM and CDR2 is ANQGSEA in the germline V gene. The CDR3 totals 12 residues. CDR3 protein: CSVLAGLYEQYF. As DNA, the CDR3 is TGCAGCGTTCTTGCAGGGCTGTACGAGCAGTACTTC.

CDR3 amino acids: CARSRKKAYNEQFF. DNA for the CDR3: TGTGCCAGAAGCAGGAAGAAAGCCTACAATGAGCAGTTCTTC. The chain employs TRBV5-3 and TRBJ2-1; no reliable D call. TRBV5-3 is an open reading frame whose function is uncertain. The CDR3 totals 14 residues. Trimming took off 4 bases at V and 2 bases at J, with 10 bases between the two ends.

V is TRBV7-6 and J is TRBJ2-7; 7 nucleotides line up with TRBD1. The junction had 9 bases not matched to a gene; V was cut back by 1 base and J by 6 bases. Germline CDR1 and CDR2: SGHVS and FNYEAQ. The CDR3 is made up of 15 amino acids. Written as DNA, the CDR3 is TGTGCCAGCAGCTTAGGTCTTAGGGGGCGCGGCGAGCAGTACTTC. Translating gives CASSLGLRGRGEQYF.

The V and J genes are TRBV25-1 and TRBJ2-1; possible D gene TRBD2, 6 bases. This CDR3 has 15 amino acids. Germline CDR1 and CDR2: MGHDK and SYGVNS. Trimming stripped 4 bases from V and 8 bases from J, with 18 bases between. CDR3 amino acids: CASSAPDGRRHEQFF. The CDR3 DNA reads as TGTGCCAGCAGTGCCCCCGACGGGAGACGACATGAGCAGTTCTTC.

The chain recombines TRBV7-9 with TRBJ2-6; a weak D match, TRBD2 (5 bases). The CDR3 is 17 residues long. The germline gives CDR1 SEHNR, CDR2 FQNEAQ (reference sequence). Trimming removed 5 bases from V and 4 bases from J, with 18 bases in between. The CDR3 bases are TGTGCCAGCAGCCCGGCCGGTCGGGGTGACGGGGCCAACGTCCTGACTTTC. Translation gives CASSPAGRGDGANVLTF.

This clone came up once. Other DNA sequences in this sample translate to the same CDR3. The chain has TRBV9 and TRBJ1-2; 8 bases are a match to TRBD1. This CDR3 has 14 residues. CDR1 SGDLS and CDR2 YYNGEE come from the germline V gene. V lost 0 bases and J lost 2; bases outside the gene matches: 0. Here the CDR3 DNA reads TGTGCCAGCAGCGTAGGACAGGGGAACTATGGCTACACCTTC. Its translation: CASSVGQGNYGYTF.

The CDR3 region has the DNA TGTGCCAGCAGCTTAGATCTGCCTAGCGGTTACAATGAGCAGTTCTTC. This sequence encodes CASSLDLPSGYNEQFF. The V call is TRBV7-2, the J call TRBJ2-1, with TRBD2 identical over 7 bases. The CDR3 length is 16 residues. From germline, CDR1 is SGHTA and CDR2 FQGNSA. J lost 4 bases, V lost 1 base, and 7 bases had no gene match.

For the CDR3, the DNA is TGTGCCAGCAGCCAAGGTGGGTTGGGGTCCTACAATGAGCAGTTCTTC. Protein: CASSQGGLGSYNEQFF. This chain connects TRBV4-2 to TRBJ2-1; no firm D call. V lost 1 base and J lost 1, with 11 bases in between. CDR1 is LGHNA, CDR2 YNFKEQ, per germline. CDR3 length equals 16 residues.

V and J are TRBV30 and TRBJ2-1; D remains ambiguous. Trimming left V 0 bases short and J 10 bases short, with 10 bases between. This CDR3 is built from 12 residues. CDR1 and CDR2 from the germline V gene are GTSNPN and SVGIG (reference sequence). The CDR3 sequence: CAWSVNGIEQFF. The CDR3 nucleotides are TGTGCCTGGAGTGTTAATGGGATCGAGCAGTTCTTC. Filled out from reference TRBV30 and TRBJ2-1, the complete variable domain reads SQTIHQWPATLVQPVGSPLSLECTVEGTSNPNLYWYRQAAGRGLQLLFYSVGIGQISSEVPQNLSASRPQDRQFILSSKKLLLSDSGFYLCAWSVNGIEQFFGPGTRLTVL.